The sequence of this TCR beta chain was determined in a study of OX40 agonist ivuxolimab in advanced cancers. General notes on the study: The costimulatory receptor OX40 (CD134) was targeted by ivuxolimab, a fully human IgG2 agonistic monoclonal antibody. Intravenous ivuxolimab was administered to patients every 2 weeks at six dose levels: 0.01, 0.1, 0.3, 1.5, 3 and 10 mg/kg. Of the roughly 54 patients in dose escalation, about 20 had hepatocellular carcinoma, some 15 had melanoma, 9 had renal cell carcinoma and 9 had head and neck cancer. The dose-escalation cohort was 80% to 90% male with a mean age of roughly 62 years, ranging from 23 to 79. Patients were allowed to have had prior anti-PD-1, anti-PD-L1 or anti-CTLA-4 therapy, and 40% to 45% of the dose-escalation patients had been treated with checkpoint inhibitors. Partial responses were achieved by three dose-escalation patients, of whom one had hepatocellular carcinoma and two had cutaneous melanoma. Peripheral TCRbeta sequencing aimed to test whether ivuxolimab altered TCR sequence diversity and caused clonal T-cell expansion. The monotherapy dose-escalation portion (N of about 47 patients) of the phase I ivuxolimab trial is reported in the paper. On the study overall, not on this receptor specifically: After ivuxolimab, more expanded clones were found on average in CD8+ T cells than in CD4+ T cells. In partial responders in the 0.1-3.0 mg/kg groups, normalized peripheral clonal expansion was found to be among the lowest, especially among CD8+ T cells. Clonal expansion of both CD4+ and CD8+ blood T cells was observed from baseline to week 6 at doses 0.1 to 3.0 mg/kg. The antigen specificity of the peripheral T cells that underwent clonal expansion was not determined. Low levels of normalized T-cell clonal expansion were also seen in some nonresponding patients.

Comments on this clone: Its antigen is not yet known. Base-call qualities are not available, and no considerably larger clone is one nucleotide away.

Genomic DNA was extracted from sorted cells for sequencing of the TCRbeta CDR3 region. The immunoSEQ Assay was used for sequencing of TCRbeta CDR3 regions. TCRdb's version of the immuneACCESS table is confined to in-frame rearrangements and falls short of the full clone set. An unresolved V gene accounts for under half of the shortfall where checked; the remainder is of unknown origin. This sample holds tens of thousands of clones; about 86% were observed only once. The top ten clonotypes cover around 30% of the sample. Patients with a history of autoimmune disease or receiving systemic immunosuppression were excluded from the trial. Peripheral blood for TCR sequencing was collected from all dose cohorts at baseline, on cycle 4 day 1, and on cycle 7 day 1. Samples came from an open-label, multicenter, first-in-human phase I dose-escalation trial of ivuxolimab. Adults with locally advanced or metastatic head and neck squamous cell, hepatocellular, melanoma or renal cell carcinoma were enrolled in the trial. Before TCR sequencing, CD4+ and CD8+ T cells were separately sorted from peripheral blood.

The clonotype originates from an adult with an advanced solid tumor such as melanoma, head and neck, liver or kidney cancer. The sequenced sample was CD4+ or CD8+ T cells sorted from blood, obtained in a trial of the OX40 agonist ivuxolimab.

The CDR3 region has the sequence CASSLGGGENTEAFF. The DNA sequence is TGTGCCAGCAGCTTAGGGGGAGGGGAGAACACTGAAGCTTTCTTT. The chain is encoded by TRBV11-2 joined to TRBJ1-1; a tentative D call is TRBD1 (5 bases match). CDR3 length: 15 amino acids, cysteine to phenylalanine. Only the CDR3 DNA stays, 45 bases, in frame from base 1. V lost 1 base and J lost 1 base; the stretch between them is 10 bases long. The CDR1 and CDR2 encoded by the germline V gene are SGHAT and FQNNGV. The CDR3 plus the reference TRBV11-2 and TRBJ1-1 genes for the other parts give the full variable domain: EAGVAQSPRYKIIEKRQSVAFWCNPISGHATLYWYQQILGQGPKLLIQFQNNGVVDDSQLPKDRFSAERLKGVDSTLKIQPAKLEDSAVYLCASSLGGGENTEAFFGQGTRLTVV.